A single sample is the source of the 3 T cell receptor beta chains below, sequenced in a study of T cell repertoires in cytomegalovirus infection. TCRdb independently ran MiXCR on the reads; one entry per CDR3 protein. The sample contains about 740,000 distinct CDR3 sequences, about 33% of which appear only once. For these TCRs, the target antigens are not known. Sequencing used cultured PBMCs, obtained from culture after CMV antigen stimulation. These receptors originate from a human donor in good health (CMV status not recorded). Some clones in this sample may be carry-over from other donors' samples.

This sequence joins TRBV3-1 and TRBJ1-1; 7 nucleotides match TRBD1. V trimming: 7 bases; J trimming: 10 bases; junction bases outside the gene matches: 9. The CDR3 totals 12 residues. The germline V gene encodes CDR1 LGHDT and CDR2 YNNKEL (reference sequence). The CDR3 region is CASTLTGVVAFF. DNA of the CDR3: TGTGCCAGCACCCTAACAGGGGTCGTAGCTTTCTTT.

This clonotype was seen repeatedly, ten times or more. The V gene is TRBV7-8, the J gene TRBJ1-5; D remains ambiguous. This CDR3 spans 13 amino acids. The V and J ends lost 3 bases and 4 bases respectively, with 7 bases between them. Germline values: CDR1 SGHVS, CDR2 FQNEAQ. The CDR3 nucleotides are TGTGCCAGCAGCTTTAGCTTTAATCAGCCCCAGCATTTT. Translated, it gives CASSFSFNQPQHF.

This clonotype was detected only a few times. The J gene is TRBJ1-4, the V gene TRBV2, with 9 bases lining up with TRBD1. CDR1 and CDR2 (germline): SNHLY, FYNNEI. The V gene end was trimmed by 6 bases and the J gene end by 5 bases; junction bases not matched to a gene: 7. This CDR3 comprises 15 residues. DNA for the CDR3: TGTGCCAGCAGGGGCCTGACAGGGGGGAATGAAAAACTGTTTTTT. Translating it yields CASRGLTGGNEKLFF. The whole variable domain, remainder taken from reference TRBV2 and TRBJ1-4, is EPEVTQTPSHQVTQMGQEVILRCVPISNHLYFYWYRQILGQKVEFLVSFYNNEISEKSEIFDDQFSVERPDGSNFTLKIRSTKLEDSAMYFCASRGLTGGNEKLFFGSGTQLSVL.